This passage covers 30 T cell receptor beta chains from one sample sequenced in a study of control samples from healthy donors and cancer patients (dated by TCRdb to the early 2020s). Receptor amplification or capture employed the immunoSEQ multiplex PCR assay. The table was pulled from immuneACCESS by TCRdb, which kept in-frame rearrangements only. Such tables lose some clones; where checked, under half of the loss comes from unresolved V genes, and the rest has no known cause. The sample table records around 84,000 clones; approximately 80% of these occur just once. The ten most abundant clones make up under 14% of the sample. The sequencing input was PBMCs. Every receptor here comes from a man aged 55 to 70 with head and neck cancer.

The gene calls are TRBV7-9 and TRBJ1-6; 8 bases match TRBD1. This CDR3 comprises 14 residues. Germline CDR1 reads SEHNR; CDR2 reads FQNEAQ (reference sequence). With 5 bases clipped from V and 7 bases from J, the junction kept 4 bases outside the gene matches. This CDR3 is CASSQGAGNSPLHF. The DNA for the CDR3 is TGTGCCAGCAGCCAGGGGGCTGGCAATTCACCCCTCCACTTT.

The chain combines TRBV29-1 with TRBJ2-7; 9 nucleotides agree with TRBD2. V gave up 1 base and J gave up 5 bases; unmatched junction bases: 3. This CDR3 is built from 13 residues. Looked up from germline, CDR1 is SQVTM and CDR2 is ANQGSEA. Written as DNA, the CDR3 is TGCAGCGTTGAAGGGGGACTAGCCCACGAGCAGTACTTC. Its protein is CSVEGGLAHEQYF.

CDR3 sequence: CASSLTSGYYNEQFF. In nucleotides, the CDR3 is TGTGCCAGCAGCCTTACTAGCGGATATTACAATGAGCAGTTCTTC. The genes are TRBV5-4 and TRBJ2-1, with 8 bases aligning to TRBD2. V shed 4 bases, J shed 4 bases, and the junction held 7 bases outside the gene matches. The CDR3 totals 15 residues. Germline loops: CDR1 SGHNT, CDR2 YYREEE (reference sequence).

The CDR3 coding sequence is TGTGCCACAGAGACAGGACTCTCTGGAAACACCATATATTTT. Translation: CATETGLSGNTIYF. V and J are TRBV10-3 and TRBJ1-3, with a weak D call TRBD1 (6 bases). CDR1 is ENHRY and CDR2 is SYGVKD in the germline V gene. The CDR3 contains 14 residues. V was cut by 10 bases and J by 0 bases, with 13 bases left in between.

For this clone: Other DNA sequences in the sample encode the same CDR3. The chain uses TRBV27 and TRBJ1-5; 7 positions agree with TRBD1. The germline V gene has CDR1 MNHEY and CDR2 SMNVEV (reference sequence). This CDR3 is 15 amino acids long. After removal of 6 bases from V and 1 base from J, the junction contained 6 bases not matched to a gene. DNA of the CDR3: TGTGCCAGCAGAAGGGGGCCAGGGAGCAATCAGCCCCAGCATTTT. This encodes CASRRGPGSNQPQHF.

The sample holds many counts of this clone. The V and J genes are TRBV7-9 and TRBJ2-2; no reliable D call. V was clipped by 3 bases and J by 6 bases, with 14 bases between them. The CDR3 totals 15 residues. In germline, CDR1 is SEHNR, CDR2 FQNEAQ (reference sequence). CDR3 amino acids: CASSFPEQSAGELFF. DNA for the CDR3: TGTGCCAGCAGCTTCCCGGAGCAAAGTGCCGGGGAGCTGTTTTTT.

The chain carries TRBV5-4 and TRBJ2-7; the D gene is possibly TRBD1 (5 bases). CDR3 length equals 15 residues. V lost 0 bases and J 3 bases, leaving 13 bases between the germline ends. Germline V gene sequence: CDR1 SGHNT, CDR2 YYREEE (reference sequence). Here the CDR3 reads CASSLGGDSVYEQYF. CDR3 bases: TGTGCCAGCAGCTTGGGTGGAGACAGTGTCTACGAGCAGTACTTC. Using reference TRBV5-4 and TRBJ2-7 for the parts outside the CDR3, the full variable domain is ETGVTQSPTHLIKTRGQQVTLRCSSQSGHNTVSWYQQALGQGPQFIFQYYREEENGRGNFPPRFSGLQFPNYSSELNVNALELDDSALYLCASSLGGDSVYEQYFGPGTRLTVT.

A single count supports this clone. The genes are TRBV11-2 and TRBJ2-5; TRBD1 might be the D (5 bases). The CDR3 extends over 15 amino acids. Trimming took 5 bases from V and 1 from J, leaving 14 bases between them. Germline CDR1 and CDR2: SGHAT and FQNNGV. DNA of the CDR3: TGTGCCAGCAGCCCCTCGGTAGGGGCCCAAGAGACCCAGTACTTC. It is translated as CASSPSVGAQETQYF.

This rearrangement joins TRBV18 to TRBJ2-1, with 10 bases matching TRBD2. Germline V gene sequence: CDR1 KGHSH, CDR2 LQKENI. The V and J ends lost 5 bases and 7 bases, in that order; junction bases with no gene match: 8. This CDR3 spans 15 amino acids. The CDR3 reads CASSTGTSEVNEQFF. The CDR3, as DNA: TGTGCCAGCTCAACCGGGACTAGCGAGGTAAATGAGCAGTTCTTC.

This chain joins TRBV7-8 and TRBJ2-7; TRBD1 aligns across 8 bases. J was trimmed by 2 bases and V by 4 bases; bases with no gene match: 10. Per the germline V gene, CDR1 is SGHVS and CDR2 is FQNEAQ. The CDR3 runs 16 residues. CDR3 amino acids: CASSSKRTGIAYEQYF. Here the CDR3 DNA reads TGTGCCAGCAGCTCGAAACGGACAGGGATCGCCTACGAGCAGTACTTC.

This chain links TRBV5-1 with TRBJ2-7; D might be TRBD2 (5 bases). Germline V gene data show CDR1 as SGHRS and CDR2 as YFSETQ. CDR3 length equals 15 residues. V was shortened by 3 bases and J by 2 bases, with 15 bases between the two germline ends. In nucleotides, the CDR3 is TGCGCCAGCAGCTATGAAGGACTGAGACCCTACGAGCAGTACTTC. This translates into CASSYEGLRPYEQYF.

The chain joins TRBV29-1 to TRBJ1-4; TRBD1 agrees at 12 bases. With 4 bases clipped from V and 8 bases from J, the junction kept 5 bases outside the gene matches. CDR1 and CDR2 from the germline V gene are SQVTM and ANQGSEA. CDR3 length: 14 residues. In DNA form, the CDR3 reads TGCAGCGTTGCGGGACAGGGGGCCAGAGAAAAACTGTTTTTT. It specifies CSVAGQGAREKLFF.

The chain recombines TRBV12-3 or TRBV12-4 with TRBJ2-5, with unresolved D. The V gene lost 5 bases and the J gene lost 6 bases, with 10 bases spanning the gap. This CDR3 has 12 residues. CDR3 region: CASSRSDKTQYF. The CDR3 DNA reads TGTGCCAGCAGTCGAAGCGATAAGACCCAGTACTTC.

The CDR3 sequence is CASSQEVFSGNTIYF. CDR3 bases: TGTGCCAGCAGCCAAGAGGTCTTCTCTGGAAACACCATATATTTT. The V call is TRBV3-1 (or the pseudogene TRBV3-2), the J call TRBJ1-3; D uncertain. The V end was cut by 0 bases, the J end by 0 bases, with 6 bases between. The CDR3 loop spans 15 amino acids. In germline, CDR1 is LGHDT, CDR2 YNNKEL (reference sequence).

V and J are TRBV4-1 and TRBJ2-1, with 7 bases matching TRBD2. The V and J ends lost 0 bases and 6 bases, in that order; junction bases with no gene match: 5. CDR1 and CDR2 (germline): MGHRA, YSYEKL. The CDR3 runs 15 residues. CDR3 in amino acids: CASSQEWTRGNEQFF. CDR3 coding DNA: TGCGCCAGCAGCCAAGAGTGGACTAGGGGCAATGAGCAGTTCTTC.

The gene calls are TRBV4-2 and TRBJ2-7, with D possibly matching TRBD2 (6 bases). Germline values: CDR1 LGHNA, CDR2 YNFKEQ. This CDR3 is 15 amino acids long. V was pared by 0 bases and J by 2 bases, with 11 bases between. CDR3 sequence: CASSQDGSGTYEQYF. The DNA of the CDR3 is TGTGCCAGCAGCCAAGACGGGAGCGGTACCTACGAGCAGTACTTC.

The genes are TRBV6-5 and TRBJ1-1; 7 positions agree with TRBD1. Germline trimming cut 0 bases from V and 6 bases from J; bases unmatched to any gene: 10. This CDR3 comprises 16 residues. Germline CDR1 and CDR2: MNHEY and SVGAGI. The DNA of the CDR3 is TGTGCCAGCAGTTACTCCCTACTAACAGGGGTAGCTGAAGCTTTCTTT. It yields the protein CASSYSLLTGVAEAFF.

The rearrangement links TRBV27 to TRBJ1-5; D is unresolved. V was shortened by 6 bases and J by 2 bases, with 14 bases between the two germline ends. The CDR3 extends over 15 amino acids. Germline CDR1 MNHEY, CDR2 SMNVEV (reference sequence). CDR3 in DNA: TGTGCCAGCAGCCCATGGAGGTTCGGCAATCAGCCCCAGCATTTT. Translation: CASSPWRFGNQPQHF.

This clone showed up just a few times. The V gene is TRBV10-3, the J gene TRBJ2-7; D is uncertain. The CDR3 is made up of 13 amino acids. Germline-derived CDR1 and CDR2 are ENHRY and SYGVKD. V was shortened by 5 bases and J by 3 bases, with 11 bases between the two germline ends. CDR3 sequence reads: CAISPPNDYEQYF. The CDR3 DNA is TGTGCCATCAGTCCCCCAAACGACTACGAGCAGTACTTC.

Notes on this clone: This specimen includes other DNA sequences encoding the same CDR3. CDR3 sequence: CASSLDQGGTSSYNEQFF. The CDR3 coding sequence is TGTGCCAGCAGCTTAGATCAAGGCGGGACGAGCTCCTACAATGAGCAGTTCTTC. The V gene is TRBV11-3, the J gene TRBJ2-1; D perhaps matches TRBD2 (6 bases). V shed 0 bases and J shed 0 bases, with 15 bases lying between them. From germline, CDR1 is SGHNT and CDR2 YENEEA. The CDR3 loop spans 18 amino acids. The full variable domain, completed using reference TRBV11-3 and TRBJ2-1, is EAGVVQSPRYKIIEKKQPVAFWCNPISGHNTLYWYLQNLGQGPELLIRYENEEAVDDSQLPKDRFSAERLKGVDSTLKIQPAELGDSAVYLCASSLDQGGTSSYNEQFFGPGTRLTVL.

This clone appeared a single time. The chain carries TRBV7-2 and TRBJ2-1, with D maybe TRBD1 (6 bases). Trimming cost V 6 bases and J 9 bases, with 18 bases left between them. The length of the CDR3 is 14 residues. Per germline, CDR1 SGHTA and CDR2 FQGNSA. CDR3 DNA: TGTGCCAGCAGTTCCGGGACAATTGGAAGTGAGCAGTTCTTC. Encoded protein: CASSSGTIGSEQFF.

The chain recombines TRBV28 with TRBJ1-2; no clear D gene. Trimming left V 2 bases short and J 5 bases short, with 12 bases between. Germline CDR1 is MDHEN and CDR2 is SYDVKM. This CDR3 has 14 amino acids. The CDR3 here is CASSLTGFWYGYTF. DNA of the CDR3: TGTGCCAGCAGTTTAACCGGATTCTGGTATGGCTACACCTTC.

The chain links TRBV30 to TRBJ1-2, with a weak D call TRBD1 (5 bases). Per germline, CDR1 GTSNPN and CDR2 SVGIG (reference sequence). CDR3 length: 13 residues. Trimming pared 3 bases from V and 8 bases from J, leaving 16 bases between. CDR3 nucleotides: TGTGCCTGGAGCCGGGGGACGGATCTCGGCTACACCTTC. Amino acids: CAWSRGTDLGYTF.

The CDR3 nucleotides are TGTGCCACCAGCATTGGTCGTGTCGGCCATGAGCAGTTCTTC. Translation gives CATSIGRVGHEQFF. The rearrangement uses TRBV15 and TRBJ2-1; no firm D call. This CDR3 comprises 14 residues. Germline CDR1 reads LNHNV; CDR2 reads YYDKDF (reference sequence). Deletions cut 4 bases from V and 8 bases from J, with 15 bases between.

The rearrangement uses TRBV3-1 (or the pseudogene TRBV3-2) and TRBJ1-2, with D hard to call. CDR3 length equals 13 residues. Deletions cut 4 bases from V and 8 bases from J, with 14 bases between. The germline V gene has CDR1 LGHDT and CDR2 YNNKEL (reference sequence). The CDR3 region is CASSLTDNMGYTF. CDR3 coding DNA: TGTGCCAGCAGCCTAACAGACAATATGGGCTACACCTTC.

The chain joins TRBV5-1 to TRBJ2-1; 13 bases are shared with TRBD2. V shed 4 bases and J 8 bases; nucleotides not matched to a gene: 9. CDR1 is SGHRS and CDR2 is YFSETQ in the germline V gene. The CDR3 spans 16 residues. CDR3 DNA sequence: TGCGCCAGCAGCACCGGACTAGCGGGAGCCCGAGATGAGCAGTTCTTC. Translation gives CASSTGLAGARDEQFF.

This sequence joins TRBV19 and TRBJ2-1, with D perhaps TRBD2 (6 bases). The germline V and J ends were trimmed by 3 bases and 8 bases, with 14 bases remaining between them. Germline V gene lookup returns CDR1 LNHDA and CDR2 SQIVND (reference sequence). The CDR3 consists of 14 residues. The CDR3 sequence is CASSIFGGLDEQFF. In DNA, the CDR3 is TGTGCCAGTAGTATTTTTGGGGGGTTGGATGAGCAGTTCTTC.

This clone has just a few counts. The chain combines TRBV6-6 with TRBJ1-2; 8 bases match TRBD1. V lost 6 bases and J lost 2; bases outside the gene matches: 5. Germline lookup yields CDR1 MNHNY and CDR2 SVGAGI (reference sequence). There are 14 residues in the CDR3. The CDR3 region has the DNA TGTGCCAGCAGACCCGGGACAGGAAACTATGGCTACACCTTC. Translated: CASRPGTGNYGYTF.

The chain uses TRBV18 and TRBJ2-2, with D perhaps matching TRBD1 (5 bases). From germline, CDR1 is KGHSH and CDR2 LQKENI. The V and J ends lost 1 base and 5 bases respectively, with 11 bases between them. This CDR3 comprises 15 residues. The CDR3 nucleotides read TGTGCCAGCTCACCACGGCAGGGATTGACCGGGGAGCTGTTTTTT. Translated: CASSPRQGLTGELFF.

This chain joins TRBV24-1 and TRBJ1-2, with TRBD1 identical over 11 bases. This CDR3 spans 18 amino acids. In germline, CDR1 is KGHDR, CDR2 SFDVKD. With V trimmed by 4 bases and J by 1 base, 10 bases remained unmatched. CDR3 amino acids: CATSEKPGQGGLNYGYTF. CDR3 bases: TGTGCCACCAGTGAAAAACCGGGACAGGGGGGTCTTAACTATGGCTACACCTTC.